This T cell receptor (beta chain) was recorded in a study of control samples from healthy donors and cancer patients. This clone was detected only a few times. CDR1 SGHAT and CDR2 FQNNGV come from the germline V gene. Trimming took 1 base from V and 3 from J, leaving 3 bases between them. CDR3 length: 13 amino acids. Libraries were prepared by immunoSEQ multiplex PCR; TCRdb keeps only in-frame clonotypes and omits some of them. This sample has approximately 86,000 clones; approximately 86% occur once, and the top ten carry under 25%. What was sequenced was blood. The chain is built from TRBV11-2 and TRBJ1-4, with D unclear. This TCR was sampled from a man in his thirties or forties in good health. The CDR3 DNA reads as TGTGCCAGCAGCTTAGGATCTAATGAAAAACTGTTTTTT. Translating it yields CASSLGSNEKLFF.